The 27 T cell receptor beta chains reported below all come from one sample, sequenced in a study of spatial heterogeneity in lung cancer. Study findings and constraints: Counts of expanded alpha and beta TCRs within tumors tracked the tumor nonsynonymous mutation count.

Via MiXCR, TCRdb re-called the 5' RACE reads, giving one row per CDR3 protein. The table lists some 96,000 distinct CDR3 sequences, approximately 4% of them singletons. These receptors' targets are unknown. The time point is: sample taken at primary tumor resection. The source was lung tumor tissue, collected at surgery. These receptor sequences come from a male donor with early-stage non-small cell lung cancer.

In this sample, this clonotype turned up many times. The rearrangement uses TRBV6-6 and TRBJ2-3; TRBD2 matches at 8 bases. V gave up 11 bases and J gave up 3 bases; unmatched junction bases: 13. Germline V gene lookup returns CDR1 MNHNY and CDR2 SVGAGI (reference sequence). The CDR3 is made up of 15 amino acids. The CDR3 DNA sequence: TGTGCCGGGTCCTTGAGGGAGCGGGGGACAGATACGCAGTATTTT. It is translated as CAGSLRERGTDTQYF.

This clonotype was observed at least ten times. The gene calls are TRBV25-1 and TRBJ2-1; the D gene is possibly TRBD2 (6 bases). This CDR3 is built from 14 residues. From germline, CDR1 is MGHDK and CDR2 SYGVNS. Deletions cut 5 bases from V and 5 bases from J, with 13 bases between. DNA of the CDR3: TGTGCCAGCAGTCTTGCGGGACCTGACAATGAGCAGTTCTTC. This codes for CASSLAGPDNEQFF.

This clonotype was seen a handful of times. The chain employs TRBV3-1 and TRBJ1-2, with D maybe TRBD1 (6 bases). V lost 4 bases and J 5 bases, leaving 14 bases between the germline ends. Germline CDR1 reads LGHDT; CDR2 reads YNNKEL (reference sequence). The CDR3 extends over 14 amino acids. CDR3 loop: CASSPGGQRYGYTF. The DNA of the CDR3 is TGTGCCAGCAGCCCAGGAGGACAGCGATATGGCTACACCTTC.

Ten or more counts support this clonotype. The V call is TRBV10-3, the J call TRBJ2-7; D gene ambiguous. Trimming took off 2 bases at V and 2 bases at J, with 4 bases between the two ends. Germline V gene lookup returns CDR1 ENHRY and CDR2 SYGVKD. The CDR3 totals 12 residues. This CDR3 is CAISEGTYEQYF. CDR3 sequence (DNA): TGTGCCATCAGTGAGGGGACCTACGAGCAGTACTTC.

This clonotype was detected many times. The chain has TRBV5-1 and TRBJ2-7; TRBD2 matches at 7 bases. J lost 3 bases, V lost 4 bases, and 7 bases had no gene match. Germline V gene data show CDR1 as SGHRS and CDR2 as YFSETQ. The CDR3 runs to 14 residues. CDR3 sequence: CASSPKLANYEQYF. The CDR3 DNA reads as TGCGCCAGCAGCCCCAAACTAGCGAACTACGAGCAGTACTTC.

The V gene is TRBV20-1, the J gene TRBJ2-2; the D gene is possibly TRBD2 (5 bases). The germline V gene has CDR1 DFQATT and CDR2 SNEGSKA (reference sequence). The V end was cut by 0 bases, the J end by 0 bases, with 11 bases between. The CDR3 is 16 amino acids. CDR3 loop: CSARDPWESNTGELFF. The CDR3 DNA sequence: TGCAGTGCTAGAGATCCCTGGGAGTCGAACACCGGGGAGCTGTTTTTT.

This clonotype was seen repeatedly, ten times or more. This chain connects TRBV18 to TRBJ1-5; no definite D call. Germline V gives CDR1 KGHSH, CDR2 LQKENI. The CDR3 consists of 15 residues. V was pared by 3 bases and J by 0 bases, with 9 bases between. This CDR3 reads CASSPFQDSNQPQHF. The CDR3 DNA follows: TGTGCCAGCTCACCTTTTCAGGATAGCAATCAGCCCCAGCATTTT.

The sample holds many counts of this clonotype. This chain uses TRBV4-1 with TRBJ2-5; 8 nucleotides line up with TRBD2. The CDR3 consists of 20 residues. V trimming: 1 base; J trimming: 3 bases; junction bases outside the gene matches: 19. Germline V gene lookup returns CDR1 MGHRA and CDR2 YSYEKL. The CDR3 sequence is CASSQVSPPRLARIKETQYF. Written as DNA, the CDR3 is TGCGCCAGCAGCCAAGTCTCCCCTCCGAGACTAGCGAGAATAAAAGAGACCCAGTACTTC.

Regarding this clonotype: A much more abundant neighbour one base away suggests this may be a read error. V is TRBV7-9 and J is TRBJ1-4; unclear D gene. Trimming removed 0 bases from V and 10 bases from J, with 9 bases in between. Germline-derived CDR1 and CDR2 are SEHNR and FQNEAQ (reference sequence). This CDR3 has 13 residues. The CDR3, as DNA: TGTGCCAGCAGCTTAGCGGGAGGTGGAAAACTGTTTTTT. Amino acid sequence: CASSLAGGGKLFF.

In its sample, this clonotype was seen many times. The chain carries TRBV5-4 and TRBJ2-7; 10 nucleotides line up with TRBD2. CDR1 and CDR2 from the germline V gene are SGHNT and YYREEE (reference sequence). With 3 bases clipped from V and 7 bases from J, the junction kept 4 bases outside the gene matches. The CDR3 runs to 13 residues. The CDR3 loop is CASSSSGSLEQYF. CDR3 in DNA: TGTGCCAGCAGCTCTAGCGGGAGTTTGGAGCAGTACTTC.

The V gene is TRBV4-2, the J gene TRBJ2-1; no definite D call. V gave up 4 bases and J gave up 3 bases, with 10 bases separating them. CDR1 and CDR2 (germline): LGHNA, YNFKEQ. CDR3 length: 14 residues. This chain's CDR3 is CASSLRNSYNEQFF. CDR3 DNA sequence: TGTGCCAGCAGCCTTAGGAACAGCTACAATGAGCAGTTCTTC.

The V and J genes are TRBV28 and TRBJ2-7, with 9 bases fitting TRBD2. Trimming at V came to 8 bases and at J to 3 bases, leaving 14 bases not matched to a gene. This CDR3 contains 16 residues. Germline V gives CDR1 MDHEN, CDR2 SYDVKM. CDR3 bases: TGTGCCAGCGCCACTCCTAGGCGGGAGGGCCTCTACGAGCAGTACTTC. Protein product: CASATPRREGLYEQYF.

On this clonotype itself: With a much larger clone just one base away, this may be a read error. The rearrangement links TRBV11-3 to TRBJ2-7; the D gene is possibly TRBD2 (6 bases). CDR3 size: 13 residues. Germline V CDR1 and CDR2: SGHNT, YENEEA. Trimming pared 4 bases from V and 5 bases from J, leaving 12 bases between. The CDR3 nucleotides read TGTGCCAGCAGCTCAGCCCGGAGGGACGAGCAGTACTTC. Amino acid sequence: CASSSARRDEQYF.

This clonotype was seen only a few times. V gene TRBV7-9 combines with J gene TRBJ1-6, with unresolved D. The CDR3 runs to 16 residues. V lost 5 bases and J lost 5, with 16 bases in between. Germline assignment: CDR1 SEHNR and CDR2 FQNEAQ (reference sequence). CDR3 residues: CASSIGYMEHNSPLHF. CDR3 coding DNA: TGTGCCAGCAGCATAGGTTACATGGAGCATAATTCACCCCTCCACTTT.

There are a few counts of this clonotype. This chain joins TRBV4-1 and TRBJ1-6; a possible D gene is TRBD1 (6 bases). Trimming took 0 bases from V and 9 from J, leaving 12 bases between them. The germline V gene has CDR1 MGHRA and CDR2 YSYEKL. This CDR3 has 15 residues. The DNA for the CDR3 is TGCGCCAGCAGCCAAGACGGGGGCGAATTTTCACCCCTCCACTTT. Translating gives CASSQDGGEFSPLHF.

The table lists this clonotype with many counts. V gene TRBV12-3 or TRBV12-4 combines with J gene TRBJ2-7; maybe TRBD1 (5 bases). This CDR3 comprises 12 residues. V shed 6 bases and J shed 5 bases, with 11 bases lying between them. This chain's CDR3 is CASSPGHDEQYF. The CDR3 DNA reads TGTGCCAGCAGCCCAGGACACGACGAGCAGTACTTC.

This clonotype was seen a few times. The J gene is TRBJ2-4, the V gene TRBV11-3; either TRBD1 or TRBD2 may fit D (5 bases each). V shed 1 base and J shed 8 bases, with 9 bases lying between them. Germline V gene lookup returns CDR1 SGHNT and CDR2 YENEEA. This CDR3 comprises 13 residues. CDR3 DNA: TGTGCCAGCAGCTTAGTCACGGGGCACATTCAGTACTTC. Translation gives CASSLVTGHIQYF.

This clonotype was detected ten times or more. The CDR3 DNA reads as TGCGCCAGCAGCTTGGCAGGACAGGGCCTCCACTTT. Its protein product is CASSLAGQGLHF. The chain combines TRBV5-1 with TRBJ1-1, with TRBD1 matching 8 bases. The tail of the sequence fits TRBJ1-6 better, so the J call may be wrong. The germline V gene has CDR1 SGHRS and CDR2 YFSETQ. This CDR3 is 12 amino acids long.

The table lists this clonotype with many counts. CDR3 DNA sequence: TGCGCCAGCAGCCAACGACACCTCTCTCAGGGGCTCTCTGGAAACACCATATATTTT. This codes for CASSQRHLSQGLSGNTIYF. The chain couples TRBV4-1 to TRBJ1-3, with a possible D match to TRBD1 (6 bases). Germline V gives CDR1 MGHRA, CDR2 YSYEKL. Deletions cut 2 bases from V and 0 bases from J, with 20 bases between. The CDR3 length is 19 residues.

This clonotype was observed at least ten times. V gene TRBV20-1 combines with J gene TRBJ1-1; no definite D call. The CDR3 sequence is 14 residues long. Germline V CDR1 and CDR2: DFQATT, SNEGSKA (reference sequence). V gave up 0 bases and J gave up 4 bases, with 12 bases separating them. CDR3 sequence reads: CSARDLWSGTEAFF. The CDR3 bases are TGCAGTGCTAGAGATCTATGGAGTGGCACTGAAGCTTTCTTT.

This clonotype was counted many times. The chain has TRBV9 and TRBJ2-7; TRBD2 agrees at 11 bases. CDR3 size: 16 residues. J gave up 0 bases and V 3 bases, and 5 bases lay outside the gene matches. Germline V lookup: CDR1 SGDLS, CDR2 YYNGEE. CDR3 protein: CASSEGLAEPSYEQYF. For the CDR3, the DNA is TGTGCCAGCAGCGAGGGACTAGCGGAACCCTCCTACGAGCAGTACTTC.

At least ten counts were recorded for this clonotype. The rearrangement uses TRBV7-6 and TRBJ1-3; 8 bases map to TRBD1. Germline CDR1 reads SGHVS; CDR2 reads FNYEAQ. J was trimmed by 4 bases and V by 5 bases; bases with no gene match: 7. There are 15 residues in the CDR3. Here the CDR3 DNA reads TGTGCCAGCAGCCTACGGACAGGGATAGGAAACACCATATATTTT. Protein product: CASSLRTGIGNTIYF.

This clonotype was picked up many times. The CDR3: CASSESYYLKQFF. In DNA form, the CDR3 reads TGCGCCAGCAGTGAGTCGTACTACCTGAAGCAGTTCTTC. This chain joins TRBV10-1 and TRBJ2-1; D remains ambiguous. CDR1 is WNHNN and CDR2 is SYGVQD in the germline V gene (reference sequence). Trimming pared 0 bases from V and 11 bases from J, leaving 11 bases between. The CDR3 has 13 amino acids.

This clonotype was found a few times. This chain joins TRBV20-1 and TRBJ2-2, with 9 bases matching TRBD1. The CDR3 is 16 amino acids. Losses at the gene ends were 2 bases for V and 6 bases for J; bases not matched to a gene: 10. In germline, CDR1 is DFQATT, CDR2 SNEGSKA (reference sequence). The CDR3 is CSARTTGTGSPGELFF. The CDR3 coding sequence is TGCAGTGCTAGAACCACCGGGACAGGGAGTCCCGGGGAGCTGTTTTTT.

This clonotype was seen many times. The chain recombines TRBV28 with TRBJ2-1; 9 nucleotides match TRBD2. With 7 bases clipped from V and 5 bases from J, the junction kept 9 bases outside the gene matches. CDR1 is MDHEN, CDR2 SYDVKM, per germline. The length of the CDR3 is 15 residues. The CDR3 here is CASNLSGRYHNEQFF. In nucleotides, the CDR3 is TGTGCCAGCAACCTGAGCGGGAGGTACCACAATGAGCAGTTCTTC.

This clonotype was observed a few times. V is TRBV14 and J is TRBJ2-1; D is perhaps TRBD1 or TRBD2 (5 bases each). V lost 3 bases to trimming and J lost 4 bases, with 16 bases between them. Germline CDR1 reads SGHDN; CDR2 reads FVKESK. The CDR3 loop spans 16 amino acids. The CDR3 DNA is TGTGCCAGCAGCCAGTTAGGGACGGAATATTACAATGAGCAGTTCTTC. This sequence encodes CASSQLGTEYYNEQFF.

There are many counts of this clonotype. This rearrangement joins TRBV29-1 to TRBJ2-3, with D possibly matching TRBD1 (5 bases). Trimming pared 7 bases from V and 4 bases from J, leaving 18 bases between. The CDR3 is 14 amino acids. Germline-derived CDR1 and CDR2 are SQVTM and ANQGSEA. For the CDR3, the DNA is TGCAGCGCCACCGCTAATATAGGGGCAGATACGCAGTATTTT. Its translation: CSATANIGADTQYF.